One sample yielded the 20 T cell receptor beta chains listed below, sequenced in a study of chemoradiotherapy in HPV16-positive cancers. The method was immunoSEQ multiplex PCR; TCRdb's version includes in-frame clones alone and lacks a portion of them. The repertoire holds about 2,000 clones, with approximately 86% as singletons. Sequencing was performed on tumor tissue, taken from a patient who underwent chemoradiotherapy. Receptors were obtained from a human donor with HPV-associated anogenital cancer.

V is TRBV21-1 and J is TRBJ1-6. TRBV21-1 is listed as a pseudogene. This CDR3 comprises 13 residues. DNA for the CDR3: TGTGCCAGCAGCAAAGATCGGTATTCACCCCTCCACTTT. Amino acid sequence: CASSKDRYSPLHF.

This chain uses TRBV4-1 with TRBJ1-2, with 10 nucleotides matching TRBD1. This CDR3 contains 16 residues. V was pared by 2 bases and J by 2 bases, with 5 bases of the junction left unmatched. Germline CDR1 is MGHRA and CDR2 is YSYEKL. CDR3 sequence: CASSQTWTGGNYGYTF. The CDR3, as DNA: TGCGCCAGCAGCCAAACGTGGACAGGGGGAAACTATGGCTACACCTTC.

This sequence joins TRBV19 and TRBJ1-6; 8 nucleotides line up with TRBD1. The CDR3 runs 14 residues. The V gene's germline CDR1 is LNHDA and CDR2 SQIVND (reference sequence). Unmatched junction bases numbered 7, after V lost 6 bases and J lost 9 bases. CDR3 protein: CASSGTGGGSPLHF. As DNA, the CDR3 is TGTGCCAGTAGCGGGACAGGTGGCGGTTCACCCCTCCACTTT.

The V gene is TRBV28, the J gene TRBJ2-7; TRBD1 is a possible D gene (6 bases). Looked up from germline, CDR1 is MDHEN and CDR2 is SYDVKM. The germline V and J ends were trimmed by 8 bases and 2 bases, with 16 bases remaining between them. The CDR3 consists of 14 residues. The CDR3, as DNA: TGTGCCAGCGTGCCTAGGGGGTTAACCTACGAGCAGTACTTC. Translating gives CASVPRGLTYEQYF. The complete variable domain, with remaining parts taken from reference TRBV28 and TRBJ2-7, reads DVKVTQSSRYLVKRTGEKVFLECVQDMDHENMFWYRQDPGLGLRLIYFSYDVKMKEKGDIPEGYSVSREKKERFSLILESASTNQTSMYLCASVPRGLTYEQYFGPGTRLTVT.

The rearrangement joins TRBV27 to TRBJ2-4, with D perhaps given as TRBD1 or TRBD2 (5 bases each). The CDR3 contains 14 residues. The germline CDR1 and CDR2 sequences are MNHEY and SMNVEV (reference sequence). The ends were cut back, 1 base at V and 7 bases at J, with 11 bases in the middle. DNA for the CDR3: TGTGCCAGCAGTTTATTTTTCGGGACCAACATTCAGTACTTC. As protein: CASSLFFGTNIQYF.

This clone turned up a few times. The CDR3 DNA is TGTGCCAGCAGCCTAGTGGGGCAGCCCCAGCATTTT. Translating it yields CASSLVGQPQHF. The rearrangement links TRBV27 to TRBJ1-5, with unresolved D. The CDR3 runs to 12 residues. Looked up from germline, CDR1 is MNHEY and CDR2 is SMNVEV (reference sequence). V lost 6 bases and J 7 bases, leaving 10 bases between the germline ends.

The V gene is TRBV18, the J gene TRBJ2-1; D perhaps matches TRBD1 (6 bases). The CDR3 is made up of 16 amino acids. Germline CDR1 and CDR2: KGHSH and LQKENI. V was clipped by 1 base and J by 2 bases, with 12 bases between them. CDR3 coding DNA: TGTGCCAGCTCACCACAAGCCAGGGGACCCTACAATGAGCAGTTCTTC. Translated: CASSPQARGPYNEQFF.

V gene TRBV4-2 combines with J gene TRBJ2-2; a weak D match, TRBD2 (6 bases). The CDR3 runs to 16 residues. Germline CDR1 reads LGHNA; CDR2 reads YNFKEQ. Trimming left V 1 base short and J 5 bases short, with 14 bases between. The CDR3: CASSQAGLHLTGELFF. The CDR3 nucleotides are TGTGCCAGCAGCCAAGCGGGACTCCACTTGACCGGGGAGCTGTTTTTT.

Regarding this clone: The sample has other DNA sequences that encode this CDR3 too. In DNA form, the CDR3 reads TGCGCCAGCAGCCAAGATCGGGGTTATGGCTACACCTTC. Amino acids: CASSQDRGYGYTF. V gene TRBV4-1 combines with J gene TRBJ1-2; D is uncertain. CDR1 MGHRA and CDR2 YSYEKL come from the germline V gene. The CDR3 has 13 residues. Trimming shortened V by 0 bases and J by 5 bases, and 7 bases separated the two germline ends.

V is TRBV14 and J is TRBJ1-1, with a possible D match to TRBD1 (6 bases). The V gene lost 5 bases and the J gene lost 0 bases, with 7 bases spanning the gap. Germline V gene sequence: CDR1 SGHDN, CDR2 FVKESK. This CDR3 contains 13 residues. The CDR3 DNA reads TGTGCCAGCAGCGGACAGATGAACACTGAAGCTTTCTTT. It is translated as CASSGQMNTEAFF.

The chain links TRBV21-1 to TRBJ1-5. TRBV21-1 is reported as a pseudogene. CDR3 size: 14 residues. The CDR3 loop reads CASSSPGLNQPQHF. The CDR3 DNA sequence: TGTGCCAGCAGCTCCCCGGGACTCAATCAGCCCCAGCATTTT.

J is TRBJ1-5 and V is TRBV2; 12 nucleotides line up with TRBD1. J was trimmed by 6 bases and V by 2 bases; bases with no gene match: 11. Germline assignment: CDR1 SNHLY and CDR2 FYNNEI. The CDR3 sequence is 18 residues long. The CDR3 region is CASSERVLGTGGPQPQHF. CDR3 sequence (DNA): TGTGCCAGCAGTGAAAGGGTTTTGGGGACAGGGGGCCCTCAGCCCCAGCATTTT.

In DNA form, the CDR3 reads TGCGCCAGCAGCTTGAGTCCAGGGGGCTCTGGAAACACCATATATTTT. Amino acid sequence: CASSLSPGGSGNTIYF. The rearrangement links TRBV5-1 to TRBJ1-3, with 7 bases matching TRBD1. Germline lookup yields CDR1 SGHRS and CDR2 YFSETQ. The CDR3 sequence is 16 residues long. The J segment lost 0 bases and the V segment lost 1 base, leaving 4 bases of the junction unmatched.

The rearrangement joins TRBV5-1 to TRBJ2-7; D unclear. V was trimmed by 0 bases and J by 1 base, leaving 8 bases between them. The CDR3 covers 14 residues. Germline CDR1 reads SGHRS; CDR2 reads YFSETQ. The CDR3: CASSLVPESYEQYF. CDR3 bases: TGCGCCAGCAGCTTGGTCCCGGAGTCCTACGAGCAGTACTTC.

Here the CDR3 DNA reads TGTGCCAGCAGCTTAACTTACGGACGGTACAATGAGCAGTTCTTC. Encoded protein: CASSLTYGRYNEQFF. The chain recombines TRBV7-3 with TRBJ2-1; D gene uncertain. V was shortened by 0 bases and J by 4 bases, with 10 bases between the two germline ends. The CDR3 has 15 residues. Germline values: CDR1 SGHTA, CDR2 FQGTGA.

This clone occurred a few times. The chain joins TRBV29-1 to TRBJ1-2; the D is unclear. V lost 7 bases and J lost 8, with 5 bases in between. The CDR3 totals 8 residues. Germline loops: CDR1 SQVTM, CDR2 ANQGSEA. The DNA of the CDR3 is TGCAGCGATGGCGGCTACACCTTC. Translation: CSDGGYTF. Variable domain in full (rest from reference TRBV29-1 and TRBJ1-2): SAVISQKPSRDICQRGTSLTIQCQVDSQVTMMFWYRQQPGQSLTLIATANQGSEATYESGFVIDKFPISRPNLTFSTLTVSNMSPEDSSIYLCSDGGYTFGSGTRLTVV.

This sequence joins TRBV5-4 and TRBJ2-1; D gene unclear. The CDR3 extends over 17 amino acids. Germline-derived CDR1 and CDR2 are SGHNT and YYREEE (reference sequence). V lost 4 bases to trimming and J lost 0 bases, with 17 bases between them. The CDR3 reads CASSPQAGQSSYNEQFF. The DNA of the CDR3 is TGTGCCAGCAGCCCCCAGGCTGGGCAGAGCTCCTACAATGAGCAGTTCTTC. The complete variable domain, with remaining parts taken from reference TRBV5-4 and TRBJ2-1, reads ETGVTQSPTHLIKTRGQQVTLRCSSQSGHNTVSWYQQALGQGPQFIFQYYREEENGRGNFPPRFSGLQFPNYSSELNVNALELDDSALYLCASSPQAGQSSYNEQFFGPGTRLTVL.

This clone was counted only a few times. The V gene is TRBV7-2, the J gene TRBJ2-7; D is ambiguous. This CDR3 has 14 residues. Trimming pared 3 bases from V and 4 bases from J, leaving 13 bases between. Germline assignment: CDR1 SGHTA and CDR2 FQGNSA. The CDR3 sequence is CASSFVSGGYEQYF. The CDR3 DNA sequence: TGTGCCAGCAGCTTCGTTAGTGGCGGTTACGAGCAGTACTTC.

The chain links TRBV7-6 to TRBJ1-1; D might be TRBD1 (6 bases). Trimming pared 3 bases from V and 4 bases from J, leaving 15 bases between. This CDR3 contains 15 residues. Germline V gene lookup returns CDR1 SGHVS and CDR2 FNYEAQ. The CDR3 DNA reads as TGTGCCAGCAGCTTTTCCCCACAGGGTGGCACTGAAGCTTTCTTT. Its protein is CASSFSPQGGTEAFF. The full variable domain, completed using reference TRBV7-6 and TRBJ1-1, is GAGVSQSPRYKVTKRGQDVALRCDPISGHVSLYWYRQALGQGPEFLTYFNYEAQQDKSGLPNDRFSAERPEGSISTLTIQRTEQRDSAMYRCASSFSPQGGTEAFFGQGTRLTVV.

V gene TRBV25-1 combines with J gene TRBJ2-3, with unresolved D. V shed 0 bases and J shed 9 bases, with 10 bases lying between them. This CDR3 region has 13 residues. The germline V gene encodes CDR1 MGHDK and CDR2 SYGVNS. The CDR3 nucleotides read TGTGCCAGCAGTGAATATGAGGTCCCAACGCAGTATTTT. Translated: CASSEYEVPTQYF.